Sequencing of this T cell receptor (beta chain) was carried out in a study of beta chain features in type 1 diabetes. Study details: Healthy donors and patients had similar age, gender and cell yields.

This clone was seen more than once but under ten times. The authors took one heparinised blood draw, averaging about 120 mL, from each donor. Expressed TCRB transcripts were sequenced because the entire RNA isolate underwent reverse transcription. Profiling relied on immunoSEQ multiplex PCR, and the TCRdb table lists in-frame clones only, not all of them. This sample has about 900,000 clones, with roughly a sixth found just once. This CDR3 is 17 amino acids long. Trimming at V came to 6 bases and at J to 2 bases, leaving 14 bases not matched to a gene. Germline V gene lookup returns CDR1 SGHDN and CDR2 FVKESK.

This sequence was found in a woman aged 18-29 years in good health. The source material was naive CD4+ T cells from blood. The chain joins TRBV14 to TRBJ2-3; 7 bases align to TRBD1. The CDR3 nucleotides read TGTGCCAGCAGAGAAAGGGGGCACACAATTAACACAGATACGCAGTATTTT. It translates to CASRERGHTINTDTQYF.